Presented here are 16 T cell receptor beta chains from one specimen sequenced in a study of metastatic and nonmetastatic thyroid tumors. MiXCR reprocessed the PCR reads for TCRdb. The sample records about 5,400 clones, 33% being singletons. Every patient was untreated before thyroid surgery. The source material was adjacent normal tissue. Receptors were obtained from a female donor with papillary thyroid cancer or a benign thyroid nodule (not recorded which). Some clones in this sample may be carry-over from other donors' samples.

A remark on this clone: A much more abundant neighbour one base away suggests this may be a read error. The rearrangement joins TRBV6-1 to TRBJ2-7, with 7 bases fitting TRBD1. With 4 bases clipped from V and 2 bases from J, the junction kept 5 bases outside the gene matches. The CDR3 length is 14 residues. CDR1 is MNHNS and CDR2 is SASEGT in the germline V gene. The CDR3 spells CASSVGQVPYEQYF. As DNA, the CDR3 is TGTGCCAGCAGTGTCGGACAGGTTCCCTACGAGCAGTACTTC.

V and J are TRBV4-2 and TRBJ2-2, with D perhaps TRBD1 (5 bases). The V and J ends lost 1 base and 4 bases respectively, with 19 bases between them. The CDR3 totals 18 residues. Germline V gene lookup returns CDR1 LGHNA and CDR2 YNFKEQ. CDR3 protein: CASSQALGHGSSTGELFF. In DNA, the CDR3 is TGTGCCAGCAGCCAAGCACTCGGACATGGGTCAAGCACCGGGGAGCTGTTTTTT.

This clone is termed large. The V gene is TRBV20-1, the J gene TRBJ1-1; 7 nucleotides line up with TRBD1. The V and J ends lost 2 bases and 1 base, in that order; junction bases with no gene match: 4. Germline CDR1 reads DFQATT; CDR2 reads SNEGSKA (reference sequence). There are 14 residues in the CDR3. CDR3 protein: CSARQGGPNTEAFF. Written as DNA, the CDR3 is TGCAGTGCTAGACAGGGGGGGCCGAACACTGAAGCTTTCTTT.

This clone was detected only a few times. In DNA, the CDR3 is TGTGCCAGCAGAGCCGAGTGGCAGGGAAACTATGGCTACACCTTC. Its protein product is CASRAEWQGNYGYTF. This chain uses TRBV27 with TRBJ1-2, with D possibly being TRBD1 (5 bases). This CDR3 region has 15 residues. The germline gives CDR1 MNHEY, CDR2 SMNVEV (reference sequence). V was shortened by 6 bases and J by 2 bases, with 16 bases between the two germline ends.

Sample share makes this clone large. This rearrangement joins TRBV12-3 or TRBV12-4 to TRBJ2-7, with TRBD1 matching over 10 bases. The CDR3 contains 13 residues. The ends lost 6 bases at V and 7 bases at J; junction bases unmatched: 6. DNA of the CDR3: TGTGCCAGCAGAGGGGACAGGGGAAGAGAGCAGTACTTC. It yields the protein CASRGDRGREQYF.

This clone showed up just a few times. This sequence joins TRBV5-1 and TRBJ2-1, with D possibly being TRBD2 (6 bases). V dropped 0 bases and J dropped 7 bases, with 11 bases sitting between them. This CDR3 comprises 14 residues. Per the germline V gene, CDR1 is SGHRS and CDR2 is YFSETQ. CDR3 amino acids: CASSLVVGGNEQFF. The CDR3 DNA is TGCGCCAGCAGCTTGGTTGTTGGGGGGAATGAGCAGTTCTTC.

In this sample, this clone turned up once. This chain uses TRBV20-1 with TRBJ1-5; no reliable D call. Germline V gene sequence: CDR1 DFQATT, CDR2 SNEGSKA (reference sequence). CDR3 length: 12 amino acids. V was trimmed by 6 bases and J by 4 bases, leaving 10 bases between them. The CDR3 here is CSAAGINQPQHF. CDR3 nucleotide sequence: TGCAGTGCCGCGGGGATTAATCAGCCCCAGCATTTT.

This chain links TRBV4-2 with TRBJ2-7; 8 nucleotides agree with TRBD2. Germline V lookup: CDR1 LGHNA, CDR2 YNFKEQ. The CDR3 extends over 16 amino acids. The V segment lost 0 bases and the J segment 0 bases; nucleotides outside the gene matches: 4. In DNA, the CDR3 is TGTGCCAGCAGCCAAGACGAGCGGGGGCGCTCCTACGAGCAGTACTTC. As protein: CASSQDERGRSYEQYF.

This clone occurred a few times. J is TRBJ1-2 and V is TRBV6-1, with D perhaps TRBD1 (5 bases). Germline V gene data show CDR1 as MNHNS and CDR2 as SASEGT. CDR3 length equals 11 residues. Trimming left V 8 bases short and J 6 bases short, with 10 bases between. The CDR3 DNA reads TGTGCCAGCGGGGCTCAGGATGGCTACACCTTC. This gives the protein CASGAQDGYTF.

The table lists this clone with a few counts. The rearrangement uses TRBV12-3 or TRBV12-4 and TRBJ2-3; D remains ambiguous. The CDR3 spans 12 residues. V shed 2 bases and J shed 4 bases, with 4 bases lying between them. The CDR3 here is CASSLQPDTQYF. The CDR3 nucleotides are TGTGCCAGCAGTTTACAGCCAGATACGCAGTATTTT.

The DNA for the CDR3 is TGTGCCAGCGGAAAAGGGGGGCGCTTCGATGCGCAGTTCTTC. It codes for CASGKGGRFDAQFF. This sequence joins TRBV7-3 and TRBJ2-1, with D perhaps being TRBD1 or TRBD2 (6 bases each). V shed 8 bases and J shed 12 bases, with 23 bases lying between them. CDR1 SGHTA and CDR2 FQGTGA come from the germline V gene. The CDR3 contains 14 residues. Full variable domain (rest looked up from reference TRBV7-3 and TRBJ2-1): GAGVSQTPSNKVTEKGKYVELRCDPISGHTALYWYRQSLGQGPEFLIYFQGTGAADDSGLPNDRFFAVRPEGSVSTLKIQRTERGDSAVYLCASGKGGRFDAQFFGPGTRLTVL.

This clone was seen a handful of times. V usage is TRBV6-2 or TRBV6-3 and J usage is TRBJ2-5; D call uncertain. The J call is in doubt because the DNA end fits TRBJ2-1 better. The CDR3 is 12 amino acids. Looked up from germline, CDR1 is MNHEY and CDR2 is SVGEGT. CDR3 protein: CASSYLGNEQFF. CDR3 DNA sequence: TGTGCCAGCAGTTACCTGGGCAATGAGCAGTTCTTC.

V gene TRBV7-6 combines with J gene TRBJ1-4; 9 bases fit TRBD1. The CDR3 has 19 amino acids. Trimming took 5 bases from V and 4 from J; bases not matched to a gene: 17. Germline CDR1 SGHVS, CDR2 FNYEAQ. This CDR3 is CASSRKKTGGFDFNEKLFF. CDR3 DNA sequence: TGTGCCAGCAGCCGAAAAAAGACAGGGGGATTTGATTTTAATGAAAAACTGTTTTTT. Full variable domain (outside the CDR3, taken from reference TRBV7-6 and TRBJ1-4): GAGVSQSPRYKVTKRGQDVALRCDPISGHVSLYWYRQALGQGPEFLTYFNYEAQQDKSGLPNDRFSAERPEGSISTLTIQRTEQRDSAMYRCASSRKKTGGFDFNEKLFFGSGTQLSVL.

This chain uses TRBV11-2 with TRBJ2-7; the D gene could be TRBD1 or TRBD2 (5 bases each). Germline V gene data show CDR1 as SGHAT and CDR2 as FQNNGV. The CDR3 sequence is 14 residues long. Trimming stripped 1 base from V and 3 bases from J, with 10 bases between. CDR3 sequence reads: CASSLVEGRYEQYF. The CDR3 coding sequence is TGTGCCAGCAGCTTAGTCGAGGGGCGCTACGAGCAGTACTTC.

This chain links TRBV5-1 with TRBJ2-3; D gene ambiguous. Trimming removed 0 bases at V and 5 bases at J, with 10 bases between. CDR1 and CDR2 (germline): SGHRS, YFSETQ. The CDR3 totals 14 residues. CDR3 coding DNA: TGCGCCAGCAGCTTGGAAACAGACGGAGATACGCAGTATTTT. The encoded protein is CASSLETDGDTQYF.

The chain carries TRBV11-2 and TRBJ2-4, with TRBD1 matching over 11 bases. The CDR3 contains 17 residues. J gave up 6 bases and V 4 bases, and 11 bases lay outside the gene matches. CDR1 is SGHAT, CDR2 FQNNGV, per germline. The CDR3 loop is CASSSLRGQGERNIQYF. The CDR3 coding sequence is TGTGCCAGCAGCTCACTCCGGGGACAGGGGGAAAGAAACATTCAGTACTTC. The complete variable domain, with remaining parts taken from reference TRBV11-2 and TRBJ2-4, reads EAGVAQSPRYKIIEKRQSVAFWCNPISGHATLYWYQQILGQGPKLLIQFQNNGVVDDSQLPKDRFSAERLKGVDSTLKIQPAKLEDSAVYLCASSSLRGQGERNIQYFGAGTRLSVL.